The following is a T cell receptor (beta chain) sequence with its context. With 3 bases removed from V and 1 base from J, the gap between germline ends came to 16 bases. Looked up from germline, CDR1 is SGHAT and CDR2 is FQNNGV. The CDR3 sequence is 16 residues long. This record comes from a study of blood T cell repertoires in COVID-19. Study background: Specimens from acute and convalescent COVID-19 originated in the United States, Italy and Spain. PBMCs, B-cell-depleted T cells, or T cells provided the cDNA or gDNA that made up the material.

As processed by the authors: Amplification of reference gene primers was used by the study to estimate nucleated cell counts. Data came from immunoSEQ multiplex PCR; TCRdb stores just in-frame clones and leaves some out. V and J calls and clone size follow that table, whereas D and trimming were derived from the DNA. The sample lists about 70,000 clones, roughly 91% occurring once. This rearrangement joins TRBV11-2 to TRBJ2-7, with a possible D match to TRBD1 (6 bases). The TCR sequence derives from a woman of 80 years or more with active or convalescent COVID-19. Material for sequencing was peripheral blood. CDR3 residues: CASSFGQRVISYEQYF. The CDR3, as DNA: TGTGCCAGCAGCTTCGGACAGCGAGTCATATCCTACGAGCAGTACTTC.